Listed here are 5 T cell receptor beta chains from one sample, sequenced in a study of cytomegalovirus exposure and HLA in healthy donors. In the PCR, 60 Vbeta and 13 Jbeta primers were used. Data came from immunoSEQ multiplex PCR; TCRdb stores just in-frame clones and leaves some out. Among nearly 300,000 clones listed, about nine tenths were seen once. What was sequenced was PBMCs. The receptors were gathered from a man aged 35-49 years in good health and CMV-seropositive.

With respect to this clone: The germline gene is not matched at one end of the junction; a read error may be the cause. The chain links TRBV2 to TRBJ1-5; TRBD1 matches 9 bases. The CDR3 length is 17 residues. In germline, CDR1 is SNHLY, CDR2 FYNNEI. The CDR3 region is CASSKASGTGRNQPQHF. The CDR3, as DNA: TGTGCCAGCAGTAAAGCCTCCGGGACAGGGAGAAATCAGCCCCAGCATTTT.

V usage is TRBV5-1 and J usage is TRBJ2-7; a weak D match, TRBD1 (6 bases). The germline CDR1 and CDR2 sequences are SGHRS and YFSETQ. This CDR3 has 14 residues. Between the trimmed V and J ends, which lost 0 bases and 4 bases, there was a span of 11 bases. CDR3 region: CASSLAPGDYEQYF. CDR3 nucleotides: TGCGCCAGCAGCTTGGCGCCAGGGGATTACGAGCAGTACTTC.

The chain carries TRBV10-3 and TRBJ1-1; 7 nucleotides line up with TRBD1. CDR1 ENHRY and CDR2 SYGVKD come from the germline V gene. V lost 11 bases, J lost 4 bases, and 7 bases stayed unmatched. The CDR3 is 12 residues long. Written as DNA, the CDR3 is TGTGCCTCGCGACAGGGCAGCACTGAAGCTTTCTTT. Translated, it gives CASRQGSTEAFF.

This clone showed up many times. V and J are TRBV18 and TRBJ1-2; D is perhaps TRBD1 (6 bases). This CDR3 has 13 residues. Germline V gives CDR1 KGHSH, CDR2 LQKENI. The V end lost 2 bases, the J end lost 8 bases, and 12 bases lay between the germline ends. The CDR3 protein is CASSPRTASGYTF. CDR3 nucleotides: TGTGCCAGCTCACCAAGGACAGCTAGCGGCTACACCTTC.

The V gene is TRBV4-1, the J gene TRBJ2-1; the D gene is possibly TRBD1 (6 bases). V gave up 0 bases and J gave up 2 bases, with 8 bases separating them. The CDR3 has 15 residues. Germline loops: CDR1 MGHRA, CDR2 YSYEKL. CDR3 sequence (DNA): TGCGCCAGCAGCCAAGAAAACAGGGCCTACAATGAGCAGTTCTTC. Encoded protein: CASSQENRAYNEQFF.